These T cell receptor beta chains were read from a single sample in a study of shared clonotypes between healthy human individuals. This table comes from immunoSEQ multiplex PCR, and its TCRdb copy is limited to in-frame clones, with some not included. The sample contains about 700,000 clones, 92% of which appear only once. The sample consisted of naive CD8+ T cells sorted from blood. Source of these receptors: a man younger than 45 in good health. CDR3s include the opening cysteine and the closing phenylalanine or tryptophan. D genes are given only for firm matches. Rows give clone size only sometimes, using once, few, many, or a class for an expanded clone.

d_call,clone_size,v_call,j_call,cdr3_nt,cdr3_aa
TRBD1,-,TRBV18,TRBJ2-7,TGTGCCAGCTCACCACCTCAGGGGGCCCACGAGCAGTACTTC,CASSPPQGAHEQYF
TRBD1,-,TRBV19,TRBJ1-2,TGTGCCAGTAGTATTCTAGGGACAGGGCCCTATGGCTACACCTTC,CASSILGTGPYGYTF
TRBD2,-,TRBV5-6,TRBJ2-7,TGTGCCAGCAGCTTGACTAGCGGGAGACAGTACGAGCAGTACTTC,CASSLTSGRQYEQYF
-,-,TRBV28,TRBJ2-1,TGTGCCAGCAGTACCCTCTTAGCGGACAATGAGCAGTTCTTC,CASSTLLADNEQFF
-,-,TRBV4-1,TRBJ2-7,TGCGCCAGCAGCTTTTCGGACAGCTACGAGCAGTACTTC,CASSFSDSYEQYF
TRBD2,-,TRBV4-1,TRBJ2-1,TGCGCCAGCAGCCAAGGACTAGCGGGGTACAATGAGCAGTTCTTC,CASSQGLAGYNEQFF
-,-,TRBV25-1,TRBJ1-2,TGTGCCAGCAGTGTAGGGGTTCACTATGGCTACACCTTC,CASSVGVHYGYTF
-,-,TRBV19,TRBJ2-1,TGTGCCAGTAGTATGGAACCCGGGACATTCTACAATGAGCAGTTCTTC,CASSMEPGTFYNEQFF
-,-,TRBV30,TRBJ2-7,TGTGCCTGGAGACCCGCGAGCTCCTACGAGCAGTACTTC,CAWRPASSYEQYF
TRBD1,-,TRBV28,TRBJ1-4,TGTGCCAGCAGCTGGGACAGCACCTGGGCTAATGAAAAACTGTTTTTT,CASSWDSTWANEKLFF
-,-,TRBV13,TRBJ2-1,TGTGCCAGCAGCATACAGAGGAGCTCCTACAATGAGCAGTTCTTC,CASSIQRSSYNEQFF
TRBD2,-,TRBV2,TRBJ2-1,TGTGCCAGCGCCCGGATAGCGGGAGAGAGTAATGAGCAGTTCTTC,CASARIAGESNEQFF
-,-,TRBV19,TRBJ1-5,TGTGCCAGTAGTGTTCGGACGGAAAATCAGCCCCAGCATTTT,CASSVRTENQPQHF
-,-,TRBV7-9,TRBJ2-2,TGTGCCAGTGGCGGGACAATGAACACCGGGGAGCTGTTTTTT,CASGGTMNTGELFF
TRBD1,-,TRBV19,TRBJ2-2,TGTGCCAGTACTGGGACAGGATCTAACACCGGGGAGCTGTTTTTT,CASTGTGSNTGELFF
TRBD2,-,TRBV27,TRBJ2-1,TGTGCCAGCGGCTCTAGCGGGATAAATGAGCAGTTCTTC,CASGSSGINEQFF
-,-,TRBV6-5,TRBJ2-3,TGTGCCAGCAGACCCAGTCTCGATCGGCCAGATACGCAGTATTTT,CASRPSLDRPDTQYF
TRBD1,-,TRBV5-1,TRBJ2-7,TGCGCCAGCAGCTTGGGTCAGGGGGCGAGCTCCTACGAGCAGTACTTC,CASSLGQGASSYEQYF
-,-,TRBV29-1,TRBJ2-4,TGCAGCGTTGAAATGGAACTAGAGACCATTCAGTACTTC,CSVEMELETIQYF
-,-,TRBV5-4,TRBJ2-1,TGTGCCAGCAGCTTGGAGTCCCGGGGCGAGCAGTTCTTC,CASSLESRGEQFF
TRBD1,once,TRBV2,TRBJ2-7,TGTGCCAGCAGTGAAGGGACAGGGTTAGGGGAGCAGTACTTC,CASSEGTGLGEQYF
-,-,TRBV27,TRBJ2-2,TGTGCCAGCAGTTCCCGCGGTCCTTCCCCGGGGGAGCTGTTTTTT,CASSSRGPSPGELFF
TRBD1,-,TRBV27,TRBJ2-7,TGTGCCAGCAGTCCCCGGCAGGGGGTCAGCTCCTACGAGCAGTACTTC,CASSPRQGVSSYEQYF
-,-,TRBV7-2,TRBJ2-3,TGTGCCAGCAGCTTAAAGACCCTAGAATTAAGCACAGATACGCAGTATTTT,CASSLKTLELSTDTQYF
-,-,TRBV6-5,TRBJ2-6,TGTGCCAGCAGTCCCTACGTGACGGGGGCCAACGTCCTGACTTTC,CASSPYVTGANVLTF
TRBD2,-,TRBV6-6,TRBJ2-2,TGTGCCAGCAGTCCCCTGGCGGGAGAGGGTACCGGGGAGCTGTTTTTT,CASSPLAGEGTGELFF
-,-,TRBV9,TRBJ2-3,TGTGCCAGCAGCGTAAGGGGACGGTTTAGCACAGATACGCAGTATTTT,CASSVRGRFSTDTQYF
TRBD2,-,TRBV19,TRBJ2-1,TGTGCCAGCAAACTAGCGGGAGGGGTCTCCTACAATGAGCAGTTCTTC,CASKLAGGVSYNEQFF
-,-,TRBV7-9,TRBJ1-1,TGTGCCAGCAGTCGGGGGTCTGAAGCTTTCTTT,CASSRGSEAFF
-,-,TRBV7-9,TRBJ2-4,TGTGCCAGCAGCTGGGGGGCTAATGCCAAAAACATTCAGTACTTC,CASSWGANAKNIQYF
TRBD2,-,TRBV10-3,TRBJ2-7,TGTGCCATCAGTGAGGTTAGCGGGAGACTCGAGCAGTACTTC,CAISEVSGRLEQYF
-,-,TRBV11-2,TRBJ2-2,TGTGCCAGCAGCTTAAAGATGGTAACCGGGGAGCTGTTTTTT,CASSLKMVTGELFF
TRBD2,-,TRBV15,TRBJ2-7,TGTGCCACCGGGGAGGGGGTAGCGGGAGAGAAGAGCTCCTACGAGCAGTACTTC,CATGEGVAGEKSSYEQYF
-,-,TRBV14,TRBJ2-7,TGTGCCAGCAGCCAAGGGCGGGGCGAGCAGTACTTC,CASSQGRGEQYF
-,-,TRBV6-1,TRBJ2-1,TGTGCCAGCACGGAGGCCTGGCTCTCCTACAATGAGCAGTTCTTC,CASTEAWLSYNEQFF
-,-,TRBV28,TRBJ1-1,TGTGCCAGCACCCTAGCACAGGGCTTGAACACTGAAGCTTTCTTT,CASTLAQGLNTEAFF
-,-,TRBV9,TRBJ2-7,TGTGCCAGCAGCGCAACGGACGGAACCTACGAGCAGTACTTC,CASSATDGTYEQYF
TRBD1,-,TRBV7-3,TRBJ1-1,TGTGCCAGCAGCCCCGTCCCGGGACAGGGCCCCATGAACACTGAAGCTTTCTTT,CASSPVPGQGPMNTEAFF
-,-,TRBV4-3,TRBJ1-2,TGCGCCAGCAGCCTACAGGGATTTACCTATGGCTACACCTTC,CASSLQGFTYGYTF
-,-,TRBV5-1,TRBJ2-3,TGCGCCAGCAGCTTGGCCGTGGGAGCCACAGATACGCAGTATTTT,CASSLAVGATDTQYF
-,-,TRBV9,TRBJ1-4,TGTGCCAGCGCGATCGGGGCGGCTAATGAAAAACTGTTTTTT,CASAIGAANEKLFF
-,once,TRBV4-1,TRBJ2-7,TGCGCCAGCAGCCAAGGGACAGGAGGGATCGCCTACGAGCAGTACTTC,CASSQGTGGIAYEQYF
TRBD2,-,TRBV25-1,TRBJ2-5,TGTGCCAGCAGTGAAGTTGGACTAGCGGGGGCCCAAGAGACCCAGTACTTC,CASSEVGLAGAQETQYF
-,once,TRBV7-9,TRBJ1-5,TGTGCCAGCAGCTTAGCGAGTGGCAGGGGCTATCAGCCCCAGCATTTT,CASSLASGRGYQPQHF
-,-,TRBV25-1,TRBJ2-5,TGTGCCAGCAGTGAATTTTGGGGGTTTGGGGATCACCAAGAGACCCAGTACTTC,CASSEFWGFGDHQETQYF
TRBD1,-,TRBV28,TRBJ2-1,TGTGCCAGCAGTCTACCCCGACAGGGGAAAGGTAATGAGCAGTTCTTC,CASSLPRQGKGNEQFF
TRBD1,once,TRBV29-1,TRBJ2-5,TGCAGCGTTGTTCCGGGACAGGTCCAAGAGACCCAGTACTTC,CSVVPGQVQETQYF
-,-,TRBV27,TRBJ2-7,TGTGCCAGCAGTTTATCCGGGGAGGTCGAGCAGTACTTC,CASSLSGEVEQYF
TRBD2,-,TRBV7-8,TRBJ2-7,TGTGCCAGCAGCTTAGGCGGGGGTGGGACGCTTCCCTACGAGCAGTACTTC,CASSLGGGGTLPYEQYF
TRBD2,-,TRBV27,TRBJ2-7,TGTGCCACCTCCCCGACTAGCGGGATCTCCTACGAGCAGTACTTC,CATSPTSGISYEQYF